This TCR beta chain originates from a study of persistence of HIV-infected CD4 T cells. Remarks on this clone: Its antigen is unknown.

The libraries were made with immunoSEQ version 4 in survey mode. The assay was immunoSEQ multiplex PCR, and TCRdb's table has in-frame clones only and misses some. In the table there are under 40,000 clones, roughly 70% of which are singletons. Findings and caveats of the study: Degenerate expanded CDR3beta sequences were enriched among CMV- and Gag-responding cells. TCR oligoclonality correlated with proviral oligoclonality in the same sorted populations.

Cells were stimulated with overlapping HIV-1 Gag 15-mer peptides. Responding CD4+ T cells were sorted by upregulation of both CD40 ligand and CD69. V was pared by 4 bases and J by 5 bases, with 6 bases of the junction left unmatched. The CDR3 extends over 14 amino acids. Germline-derived CDR1 and CDR2 are SQVTM and ANQGSEA. Sequencing was performed on CD4+ T cells sorted from PBMCs after roughly 19-hour stimulation, taken from a patient who received antiretroviral therapy. The sequence came from an adult man with HIV who was CMV-seropositive. V is TRBV29-1 and J is TRBJ2-2; 8 nucleotides agree with TRBD1. For the CDR3, the DNA is TGCAGCGTTGTTGGACAGGGTGGGACCGGGGAGCTGTTTTTT. Encoded protein: CSVVGQGGTGELFF.